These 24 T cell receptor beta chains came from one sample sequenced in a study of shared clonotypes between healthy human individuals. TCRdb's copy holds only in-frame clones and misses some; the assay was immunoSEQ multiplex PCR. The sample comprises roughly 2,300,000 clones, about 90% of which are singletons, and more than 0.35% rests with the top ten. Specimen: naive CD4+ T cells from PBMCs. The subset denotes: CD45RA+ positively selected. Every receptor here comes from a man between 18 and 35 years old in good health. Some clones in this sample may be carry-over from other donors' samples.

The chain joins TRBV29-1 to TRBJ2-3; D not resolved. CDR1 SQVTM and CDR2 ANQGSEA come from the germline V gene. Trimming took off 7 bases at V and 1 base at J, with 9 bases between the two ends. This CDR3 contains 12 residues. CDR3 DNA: TGCAGCGGGACGGCGGGCACAGATACGCAGTATTTT. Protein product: CSGTAGTDTQYF.

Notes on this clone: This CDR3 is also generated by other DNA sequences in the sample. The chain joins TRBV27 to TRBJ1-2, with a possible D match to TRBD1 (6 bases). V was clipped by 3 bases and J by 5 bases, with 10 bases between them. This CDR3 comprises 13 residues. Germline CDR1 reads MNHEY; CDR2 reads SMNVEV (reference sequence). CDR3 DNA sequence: TGTGCCAGCAGTTTCAGGGGCGCGTATGGCTACACCTTC. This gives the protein CASSFRGAYGYTF.

CDR3 DNA: TGTGCCAGCTCACCACGGGACAAGAACACCGGGGAGCTGTTTTTT. It yields the protein CASSPRDKNTGELFF. The rearrangement links TRBV18 to TRBJ2-2, with D perhaps matching TRBD1 (6 bases). V was cut by 1 base and J by 1 base, with 7 bases left in between. Germline values: CDR1 KGHSH, CDR2 LQKENI. The CDR3 spans 15 residues. Full variable domain (rest looked up from reference TRBV18 and TRBJ2-2): NAGVMQNPRHLVRRRGQEARLRCSPMKGHSHVYWYRQLPEEGLKFMVYLQKENIIDESGMPKERFSAEFPKEGPSILRIQQVVRGDSAAYFCASSPRDKNTGELFFGEGSRLTVL.

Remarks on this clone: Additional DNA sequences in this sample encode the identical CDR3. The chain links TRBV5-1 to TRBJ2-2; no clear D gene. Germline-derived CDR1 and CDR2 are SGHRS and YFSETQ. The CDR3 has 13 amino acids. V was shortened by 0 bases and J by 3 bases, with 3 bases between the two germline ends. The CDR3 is CASSLGYTGELFF. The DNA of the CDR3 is TGCGCCAGCAGCTTGGGGTACACCGGGGAGCTGTTTTTT.

The DNA of the CDR3 is TGTGCCAGCAGTTTACACCATGGACAGGGGGTGAACACCGGGGAGCTGTTTTTT. Translated, it gives CASSLHHGQGVNTGELFF. This chain joins TRBV28 and TRBJ2-2; TRBD1 aligns across 10 bases. The CDR3 runs to 18 residues. Looked up from germline, CDR1 is MDHEN and CDR2 is SYDVKM. V lost 2 bases and J lost 1; bases outside the gene matches: 7.

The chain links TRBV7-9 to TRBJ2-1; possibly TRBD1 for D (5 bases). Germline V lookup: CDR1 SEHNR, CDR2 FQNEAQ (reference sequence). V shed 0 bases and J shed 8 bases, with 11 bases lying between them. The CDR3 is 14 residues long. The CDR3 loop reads CASSLAGPWDEQFF. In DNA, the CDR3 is TGTGCCAGCAGCTTAGCGGGGCCCTGGGATGAGCAGTTCTTC.

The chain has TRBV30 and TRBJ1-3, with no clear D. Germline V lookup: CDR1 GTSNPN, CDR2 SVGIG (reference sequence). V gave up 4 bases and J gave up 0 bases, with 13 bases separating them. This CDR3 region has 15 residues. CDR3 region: CAWTRTAYSGNTIYF. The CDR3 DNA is TGTGCCTGGACGAGGACGGCTTACTCTGGAAACACCATATATTTT.

DNA of the CDR3: TGTGCCAGCAGCCAAGCTATGGGCGGGAGTGGAGAGACCCAGTACTTC. It yields the protein CASSQAMGGSGETQYF. This sequence joins TRBV4-2 and TRBJ2-5; 7 bases align to TRBD2. CDR3 length equals 16 residues. V was pared by 1 base and J by 4 bases, with 9 bases of the junction left unmatched. Germline assignment: CDR1 LGHNA and CDR2 YNFKEQ.

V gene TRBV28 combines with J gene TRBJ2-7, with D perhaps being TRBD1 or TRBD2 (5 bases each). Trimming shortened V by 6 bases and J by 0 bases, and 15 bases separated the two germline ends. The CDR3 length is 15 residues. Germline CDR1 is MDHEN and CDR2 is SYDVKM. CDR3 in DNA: TGTGCCAGCAGGCCTTCGGGGCGGGCCTCCTACGAGCAGTACTTC. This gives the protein CASRPSGRASYEQYF. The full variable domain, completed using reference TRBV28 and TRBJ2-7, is DVKVTQSSRYLVKRTGEKVFLECVQDMDHENMFWYRQDPGLGLRLIYFSYDVKMKEKGDIPEGYSVSREKKERFSLILESASTNQTSMYLCASRPSGRASYEQYFGPGTRLTVT.

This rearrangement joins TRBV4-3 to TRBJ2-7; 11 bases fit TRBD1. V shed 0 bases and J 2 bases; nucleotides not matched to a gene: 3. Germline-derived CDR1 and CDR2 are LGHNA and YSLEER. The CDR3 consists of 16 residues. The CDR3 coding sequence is TGCGCCAGCAGCCAAGAAGGGGGACAGGGGGCCTACGAGCAGTACTTC. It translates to CASSQEGGQGAYEQYF.

DNA for the CDR3: TGTGCCAGCAGCAGGGCTGCCGAGCCTGGAAACACCATATATTTT. It yields the protein CASSRAAEPGNTIYF. The V call is TRBV7-2, the J call TRBJ1-3; D gene ambiguous. The CDR3 has 15 residues. Trimming removed 5 bases from V and 2 bases from J, with 13 bases in between. In germline, CDR1 is SGHTA, CDR2 FQGNSA.

Written as DNA, the CDR3 is TGTGCCAGCAGTGAGACCCATCCGGGCTATCCCTACAATGAGCAGTTCTTC. As protein: CASSETHPGYPYNEQFF. V and J are TRBV6-1 and TRBJ2-1, with D hard to call. CDR1 is MNHNS and CDR2 is SASEGT in the germline V gene. This CDR3 has 17 residues. Trimming stripped 3 bases from V and 2 bases from J, with 17 bases between.

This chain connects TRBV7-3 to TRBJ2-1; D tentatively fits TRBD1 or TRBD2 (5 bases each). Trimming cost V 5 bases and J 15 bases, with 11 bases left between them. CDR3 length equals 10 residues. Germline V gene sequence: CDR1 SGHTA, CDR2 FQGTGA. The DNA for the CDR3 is TGTGCCAGCAGCCCCACGGGGCCGTTCTTC. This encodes CASSPTGPFF.

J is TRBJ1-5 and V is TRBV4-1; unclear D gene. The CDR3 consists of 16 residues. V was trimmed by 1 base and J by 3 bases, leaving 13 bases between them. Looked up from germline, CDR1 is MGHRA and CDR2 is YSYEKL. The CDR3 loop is CASSQGLGRVNQPQHF. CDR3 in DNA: TGCGCCAGCAGCCAAGGGCTGGGGAGGGTCAATCAGCCCCAGCATTTT.

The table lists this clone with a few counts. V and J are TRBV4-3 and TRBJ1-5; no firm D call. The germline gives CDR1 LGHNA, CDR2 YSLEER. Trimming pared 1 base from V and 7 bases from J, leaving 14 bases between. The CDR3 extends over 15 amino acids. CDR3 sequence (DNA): TGCGCCAGCAGCCAAGCAAGGATGCGTTTGCAGCCCCAGCATTTT. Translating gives CASSQARMRLQPQHF.

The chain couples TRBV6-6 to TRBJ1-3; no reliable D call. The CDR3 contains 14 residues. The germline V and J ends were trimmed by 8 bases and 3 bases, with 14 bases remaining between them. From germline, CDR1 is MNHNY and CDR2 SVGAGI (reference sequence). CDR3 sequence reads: CASRKDLIGNTIYF. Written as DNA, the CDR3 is TGTGCCAGCCGTAAGGACCTCATTGGAAACACCATATATTTT.

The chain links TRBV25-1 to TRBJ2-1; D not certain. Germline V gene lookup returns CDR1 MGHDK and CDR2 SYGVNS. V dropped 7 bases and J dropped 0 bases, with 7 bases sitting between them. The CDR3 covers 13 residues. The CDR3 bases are TGTGCCAGCACCCCCAGCTCCTACAATGAGCAGTTCTTC. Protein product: CASTPSSYNEQFF.

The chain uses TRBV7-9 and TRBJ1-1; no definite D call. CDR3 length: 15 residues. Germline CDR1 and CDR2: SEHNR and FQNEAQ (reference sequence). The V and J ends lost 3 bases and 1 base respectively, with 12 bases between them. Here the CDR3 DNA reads TGTGCCAGCAGCTTGATGAACGTTAGGAACACTGAAGCTTTCTTT. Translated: CASSLMNVRNTEAFF.

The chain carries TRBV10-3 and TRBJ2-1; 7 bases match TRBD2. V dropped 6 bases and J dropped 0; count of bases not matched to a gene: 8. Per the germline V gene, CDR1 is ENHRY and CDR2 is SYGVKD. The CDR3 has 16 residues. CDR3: CAIRGLAVSSYNEQFF. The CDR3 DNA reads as TGTGCCATCAGGGGGCTAGCGGTTAGCTCCTACAATGAGCAGTTCTTC.

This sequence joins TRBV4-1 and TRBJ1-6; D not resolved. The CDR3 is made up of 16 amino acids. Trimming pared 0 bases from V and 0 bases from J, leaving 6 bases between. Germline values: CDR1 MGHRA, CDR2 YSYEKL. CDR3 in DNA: TGCGCCAGCAGCCAAGATATTAGCTCCTATAATTCACCCCTCCACTTT. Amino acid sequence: CASSQDISSYNSPLHF.

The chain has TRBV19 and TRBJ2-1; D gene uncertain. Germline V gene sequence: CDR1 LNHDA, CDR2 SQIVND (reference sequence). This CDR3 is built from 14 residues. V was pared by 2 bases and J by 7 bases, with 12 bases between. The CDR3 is CASSISAIANEQFF. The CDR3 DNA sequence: TGTGCCAGTAGTATAAGCGCGATTGCAAATGAGCAGTTCTTC.

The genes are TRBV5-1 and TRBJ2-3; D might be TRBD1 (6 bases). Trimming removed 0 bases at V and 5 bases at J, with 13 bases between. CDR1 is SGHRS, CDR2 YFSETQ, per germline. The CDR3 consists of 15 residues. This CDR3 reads CASSLAGTKGDTQYF. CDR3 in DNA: TGCGCCAGCAGCTTGGCCGGGACAAAAGGAGATACGCAGTATTTT.

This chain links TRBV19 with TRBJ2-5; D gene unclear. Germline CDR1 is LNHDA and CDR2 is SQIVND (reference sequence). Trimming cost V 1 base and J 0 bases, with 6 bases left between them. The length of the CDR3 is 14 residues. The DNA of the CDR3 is TGTGCCAGTAGTATAGGTGGAAACCAAGAGACCCAGTACTTC. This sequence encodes CASSIGGNQETQYF.

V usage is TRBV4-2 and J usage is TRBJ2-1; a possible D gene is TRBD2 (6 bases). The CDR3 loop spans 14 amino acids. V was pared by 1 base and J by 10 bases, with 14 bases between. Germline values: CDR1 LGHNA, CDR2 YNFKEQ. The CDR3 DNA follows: TGTGCCAGCAGCCAAGTAGGGGACTCCACCGAGCAGTTCTTC. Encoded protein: CASSQVGDSTEQFF.